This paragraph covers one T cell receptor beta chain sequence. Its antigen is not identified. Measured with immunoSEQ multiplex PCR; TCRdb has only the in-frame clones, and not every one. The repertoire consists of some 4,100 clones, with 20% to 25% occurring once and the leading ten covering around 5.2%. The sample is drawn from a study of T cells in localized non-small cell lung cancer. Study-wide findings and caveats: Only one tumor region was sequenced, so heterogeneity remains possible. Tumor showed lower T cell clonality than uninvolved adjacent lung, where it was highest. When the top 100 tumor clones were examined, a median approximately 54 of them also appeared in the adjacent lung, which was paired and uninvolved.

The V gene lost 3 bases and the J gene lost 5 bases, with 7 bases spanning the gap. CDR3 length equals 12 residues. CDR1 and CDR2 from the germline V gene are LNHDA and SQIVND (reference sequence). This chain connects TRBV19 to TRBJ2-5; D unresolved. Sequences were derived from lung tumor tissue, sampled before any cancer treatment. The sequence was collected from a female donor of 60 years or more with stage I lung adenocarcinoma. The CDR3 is CASSINGETQYF. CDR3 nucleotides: TGTGCCAGTAGTATTAACGGGGAGACCCAGTACTTC. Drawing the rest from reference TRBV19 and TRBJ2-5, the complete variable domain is DGGITQSPKYLFRKEGQNVTLSCEQNLNHDAMYWYRQDPGQGLRLIYYSQIVNDFQKGDIAEGYSVSREKKESFPLTVTSAQKNPTAFYLCASSINGETQYFGPGTRLLVL.